The table lists the clone carrying this T cell receptor (beta chain) with a few counts. Terminally differentiated effector memory CD45RA+ cells were left out of the naive CD8 fraction, which was CD45RO-negative and positively selected for CCR7. This sample is part of a study of shared clonotypes between healthy human individuals. Assay used: immunoSEQ multiplex PCR; TCRdb lists only in-frame clones, some missing. The sample lists more than 2 million clones, about 95% seen once, with around 1.1% in the top ten. The CDR3 is 16 residues long. This TCR was recovered from a man between 18 and 29 years old in good health. What was sequenced was naive CD8+ T cells sorted from blood. The V and J genes are TRBV12-1 and TRBJ2-2; the table names TRBD2, a call not compared with the DNA. TRBV12-1 is marked as a pseudogene. The CDR3 sequence is CASSYSGTPNTGELFF. The CDR3 DNA reads TGTGCCAGCAGCTACAGCGGGACTCCCAACACCGGGGAGCTGTTTTTT.